This T cell receptor beta chain was observed in a study of identifying expanded T cells in peripheral blood. Regarding the study as a whole: About 1.3 clones differed between technical replicates, versus about 15 and 19 over time.

On this clone itself: Its antigen is not identified.

The CDR3 spans 16 residues. Germline V gene lookup returns CDR1 LGHNT and CDR2 FRNRAP. Deletions cut 2 bases from V and 4 bases from J, with 17 bases between. Only in-frame clones appear in the TCRdb table, and some are missing; sequencing was by immunoSEQ multiplex PCR. The sample shows around 120,000 clones, 75% to 90% of them seen only once. Healthy donors had no documented immune events, such as infections, while sampled. Sequencing input: blood. The receptor was derived from a person aged 18 to 75 in good health. The J gene is TRBJ1-1, the V gene TRBV12-5, with D unclear. The CDR3 DNA reads as TGTGCTAGTGGTTTGCCTGCCCGGGAGCGGGGCACTGAAGCTTTCTTT. It encodes CASGLPARERGTEAFF.